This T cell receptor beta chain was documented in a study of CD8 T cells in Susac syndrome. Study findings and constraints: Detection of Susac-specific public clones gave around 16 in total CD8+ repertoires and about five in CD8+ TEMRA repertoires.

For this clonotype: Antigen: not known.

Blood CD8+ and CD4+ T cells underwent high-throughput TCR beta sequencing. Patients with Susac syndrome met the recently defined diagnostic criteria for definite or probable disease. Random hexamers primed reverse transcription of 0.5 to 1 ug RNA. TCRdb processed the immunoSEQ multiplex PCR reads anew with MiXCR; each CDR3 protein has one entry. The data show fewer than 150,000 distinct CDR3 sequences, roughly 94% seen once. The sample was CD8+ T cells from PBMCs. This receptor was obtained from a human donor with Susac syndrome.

CDR3 in DNA: TGTGCCAGCAGCCAGAGACCGGGACTAGCGAACATTCAGTACTTC. Translating gives CASSQRPGLANIQYF. The genes are TRBV14 and TRBJ2-4, with 10 bases lining up with TRBD2. The CDR3 is 15 amino acids. The trim removed 3 bases at V and 7 bases at J, leaving 6 bases unmatched. Germline values: CDR1 SGHDN, CDR2 FVKESK.